A selection of T cell receptor beta chains follows, all from one sample in a study of blood T cell repertoires in COVID-19. Sequencing was performed with immunoSEQ multiplex PCR; in TCRdb, only in-frame clones are kept and a portion is missing. The sample yields a few hundred thousand clones, about nine tenths seen once. The sequencing input was peripheral blood. The receptors come from a woman aged 55-69 years with acute or convalescent COVID-19. The CDR3 runs from the conserved cysteine through the conserved F or W. Fields, in order: D gene, V gene, clone size, CDR3 length, J gene, CDR3 protein, CDR3 DNA. D genes are given only for firm matches. Clone size appears in some rows only: once, few, many, or a class for an expanded clone.

TRBD2	TRBV7-3	NA	15	TRBJ2-3	CASSLAGGSTDTQYF	TGTGCCAGCAGCTTGGCGGGGGGGAGCACAGATACGCAGTATTTT
TRBD1	TRBV18	NA	16	TRBJ2-2	CASSPLQGASTGELFF	TGTGCCAGCTCACCTCTACAGGGGGCGAGCACCGGGGAGCTGTTTTTT
NA	TRBV9	once	13	TRBJ1-1	CASSVVPDTEAFF	TGTGCCAGCAGCGTAGTTCCGGACACTGAAGCTTTCTTT
TRBD1	TRBV15	NA	14	TRBJ2-1	CATSRQQGAGEQFF	TGTGCCACCAGCAGGCAACAGGGGGCAGGTGAGCAGTTCTTC
TRBD1	TRBV19	NA	14	TRBJ2-3	CASSASVTGTGRYF	TGTGCCAGTAGTGCCTCCGTTACCGGGACAGGCAGGTATTTT
NA	TRBV12-3/TRBV12-4	NA	13	TRBJ1-5	CASTGYSNQPQHF	TGTGCCAGCACCGGTTATAGCAATCAGCCCCAGCATTTT
TRBD2	TRBV27	NA	14	TRBJ2-1	CASSLEREWDEQFF	TGTGCCAGCAGTTTAGAGCGGGAGTGGGATGAGCAGTTCTTC
TRBD1	TRBV19	NA	15	TRBJ1-2	CASSISAGQGNGYTF	TGTGCCAGTAGTATCAGTGCGGGACAGGGGAACGGCTACACCTTC
NA	TRBV28	NA	12	TRBJ2-1	CASSLLANEQFF	TGTGCCAGCAGTTTGCTAGCCAATGAGCAGTTCTTC
TRBD1	TRBV5-1	NA	15	TRBJ2-7	CASSLGQGELYEQYF	TGCGCCAGCAGCCTGGGACAGGGCGAGCTCTACGAGCAGTACTTC
TRBD2	TRBV5-4	NA	13	TRBJ2-7	CASSSRGGYEQYF	TGTGCCAGCAGCTCCCGGGGGGGTTACGAGCAGTACTTC
NA	TRBV7-2	NA	15	TRBJ1-2	CASSLRLGGNYGYTF	TGTGCCAGCAGCTTGCGTCTTGGTGGTAACTATGGCTACACCTTC
NA	TRBV4-1	NA	16	TRBJ1-5	CASSLVSGDSNQPQHF	TGCGCCAGCAGCCTCGTCTCGGGGGATAGCAATCAGCCCCAGCATTTT
NA	TRBV11-2	NA	13	TRBJ1-1	CASSLWTGTEAFF	TGTGCCAGCAGCTTATGGACGGGGACTGAAGCTTTCTTT
TRBD1	TRBV19	NA	15	TRBJ1-5	CASRSAAGGGQPQHF	TGTGCCAGTAGAAGCGCGGCAGGGGGCGGTCAGCCCCAGCATTTT
TRBD2	TRBV19	NA	17	TRBJ2-7	CASSIGTSGISFDEQYF	TGTGCCAGTAGTATAGGGACTAGCGGGATCTCCTTCGACGAGCAGTACTTC
NA	TRBV6-5	NA	13	TRBJ1-2	CASTEIDSSGYTF	TGTGCCAGCACAGAGATTGACAGTTCAGGCTACACCTTC
NA	TRBV5-1	NA	17	TRBJ2-2	CASSLASGARVTGELFF	TGCGCCAGCAGCTTGGCCTCAGGGGCTCGGGTCACCGGGGAGCTGTTTTTT
TRBD2	TRBV5-4	NA	19	TRBJ2-1	CASSPRGSGGLSSYNEQFF	TGTGCCAGCAGCCCGCGGGGAAGCGGGGGGCTGAGCTCCTACAATGAGCAGTTCTTC
TRBD2	TRBV7-9	NA	15	TRBJ2-1	CASSFVSGGNNEQFF	TGTGCCAGCAGCTTTGTGAGCGGGGGAAACAATGAGCAGTTCTTC
NA	TRBV19	NA	12	TRBJ1-2	CASSFSALGYTF	TGTGCCAGTAGCTTCAGCGCGCTTGGCTACACCTTC
NA	TRBV29-1	NA	15	TRBJ1-2	CSVEELQGEGYGYTF	TGCAGCGTTGAAGAATTACAGGGAGAGGGCTATGGCTACACCTTC
TRBD2	TRBV7-9	NA	16	TRBJ2-2	CASSSRTSGDTGELFF	TGTGCCAGCAGCTCAAGGACTAGCGGAGACACCGGGGAGCTGTTTTTT
TRBD2	TRBV28	NA	14	TRBJ2-5	CATRRDSGGMAQYF	TGTGCCACCCGGAGGGATAGCGGGGGAATGGCCCAGTACTTC
NA	TRBV27	NA	12	TRBJ2-1	CASSPPGTWEFF	TGTGCCAGCAGTCCCCCCGGGACTTGGGAGTTCTTC
NA	TRBV5-5	NA	15	TRBJ1-3	CASSSGAFSGNTIYF	TGTGCCAGCAGCTCAGGGGCCTTCTCTGGAAACACCATATATTTT
TRBD1	TRBV5-1	NA	15	TRBJ2-3	CASSFNRGSGDTQYF	TGCGCCAGCAGCTTTAACAGGGGTTCAGGAGATACGCAGTATTTT